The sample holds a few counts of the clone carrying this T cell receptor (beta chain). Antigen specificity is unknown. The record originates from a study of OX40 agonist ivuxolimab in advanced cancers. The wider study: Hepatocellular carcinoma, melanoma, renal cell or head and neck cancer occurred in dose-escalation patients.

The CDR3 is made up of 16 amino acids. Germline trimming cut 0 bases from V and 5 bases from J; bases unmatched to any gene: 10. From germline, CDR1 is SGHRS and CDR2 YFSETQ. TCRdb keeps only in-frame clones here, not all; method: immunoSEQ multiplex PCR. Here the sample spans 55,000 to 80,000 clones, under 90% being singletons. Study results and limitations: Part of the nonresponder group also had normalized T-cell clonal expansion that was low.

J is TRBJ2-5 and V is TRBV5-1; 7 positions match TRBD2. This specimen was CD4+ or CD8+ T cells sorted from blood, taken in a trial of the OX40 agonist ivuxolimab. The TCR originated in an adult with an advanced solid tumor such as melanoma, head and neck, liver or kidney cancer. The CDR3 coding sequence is TGCGCCAGCAGCTTGGCGGTGGGGCCCGGGGGGGAGACCCAGTACTTC. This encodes CASSLAVGPGGETQYF.